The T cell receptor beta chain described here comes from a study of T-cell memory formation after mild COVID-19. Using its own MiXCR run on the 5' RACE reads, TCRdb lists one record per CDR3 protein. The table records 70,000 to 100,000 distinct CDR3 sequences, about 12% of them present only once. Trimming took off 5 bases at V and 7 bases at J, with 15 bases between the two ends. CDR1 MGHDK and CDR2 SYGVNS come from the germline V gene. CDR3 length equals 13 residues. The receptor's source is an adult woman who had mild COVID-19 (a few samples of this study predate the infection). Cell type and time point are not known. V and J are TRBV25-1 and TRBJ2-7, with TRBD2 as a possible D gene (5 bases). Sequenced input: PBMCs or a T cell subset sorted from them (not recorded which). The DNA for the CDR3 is TGTGCCAGCAGTTCCAGCGGTCCGGGAGAGCAGTACTTC. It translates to CASSSSGPGEQYF.